This is a list of T cell receptor beta chains from one sample in a study of blood T cells in healthy people across ages. TCRdb reanalysed the 5' RACE reads using MiXCR and keeps one entry per CDR3 protein. This table holds hundreds of thousands of distinct CDR3 sequences, approximately 50% found once. The sample consisted of blood. The receptors were sampled from an older woman in good health. Both conserved end residues are part of each CDR3. The D gene is left open where the match is weak. Size values are once, few and many counts, or a class for expanded clones, and some rows have none.

j_gene | len | v_gene | abundance | d_gene | CDR3nt | CDR3aa
TRBJ2-7 | 17 | TRBV20-1 | few | TRBD1 | TGCAGTGCTTTAACCGGAGGCCGGACAGGGAGGTACTACGAGCAGTACTTC | CSALTGGRTGRYYEQYF
TRBJ2-1 | 15 | TRBV20-1 | NA | NA | TGCAGTGCCGTAGAGCTCTATAGCTCCTACAATGAGCAGTTCTTC | CSAVELYSSYNEQFF
TRBJ2-3 | 15 | TRBV7-2 | few | NA | TGTGCCAGCAGCTCCCGGCAGGCTAGCACAGATACGCAGTATTTT | CASSSRQASTDTQYF
TRBJ2-1 | 14 | TRBV25-1 | NA | TRBD2 | TGTGCCAGCAGTGAGCAGCGGGAGGCCAATGAGCAGTTCTTC | CASSEQREANEQFF
TRBJ1-2 | 11 | TRBV25-1 | NA | NA | TGTGCCAGCAGTAGACAGAATGGCTACACCTTC | CASSRQNGYTF
TRBJ2-1 | 14 | TRBV20-1 | NA | TRBD2 | TGCAGTGTTCGAGGACTAGCGGGGTACAATGAGCAGTTCTTC | CSVRGLAGYNEQFF
TRBJ2-5 | 14 | TRBV7-9 | once | TRBD1 | TGTGCCAGCAGCTTGAGTTGGGACAGCAATGAGCAGTACTTC | CASSLSWDSNEQYF
TRBJ1-4 | 14 | TRBV2 | NA | NA | TGTGCCAGCAGCGAGGGTCGGCCTAGCGAAAAACTGTTTTTT | CASSEGRPSEKLFF
TRBJ2-5 | 13 | TRBV6-5 | NA | NA | TGTGCCAGCAGTTATGGGGGCGTAGAGACCCAGTACTTC | CASSYGGVETQYF
TRBJ2-5 | 15 | TRBV28 | NA | NA | TGTGCCAGCAGCCCAGACGTGGGGCTACAAGAGACCCAGTACTTC | CASSPDVGLQETQYF